This TCR beta chain comes out of a study of T cell repertoires in cytomegalovirus infection. The study, taken as a whole, reports: Identification of carriers of CMV plus the relevant HLA was achieved through cumulative public TCR beta family frequency. It was HLA-C-restricted CMV-specific TCR beta clonotypes that dominated the response ex vivo.

V dropped 4 bases and J dropped 5 bases, with 11 bases sitting between them. CDR1 SGHVT and CDR2 SQSDAQ come from the germline V gene. This CDR3 is built from 13 residues. Notes on this clonotype: Its antigen is currently unknown.

TCRdb re-called the reads through MiXCR, storing one row per CDR3 protein. The profile shows hundreds of thousands of distinct CDR3 sequences, roughly a quarter of them singletons. J is TRBJ2-5 and V is TRBV7-4; D ambiguous. The sequence was obtained from a human donor in good health (CMV status not recorded). Some clones in this sample may be carry-over from other donors' samples. Sequencing was done on a sample of CD8+ T cells from PBMCs. The CDR3 nucleotides are TGTGCCAGCAGCTCCCCGGAGTGGGAGACCCAGTACTTC. It is translated as CASSSPEWETQYF.